Below, 20 T cell receptor beta chains from the same sample are listed, as sequenced in a study of control samples from healthy donors and cancer patients. TCRdb keeps only in-frame clones here, not all; method: immunoSEQ multiplex PCR. The sample comprises tens of thousands of clones, 84% of which are singletons, and approximately 15% rests with the top ten. Sequencing was done on a sample of blood. The receptors shown here come from a man aged 50-60 years in good health.

The chain is built from TRBV27 and TRBJ1-2; possible D gene TRBD1, 6 bases. Trimming removed 4 bases from V and 6 bases from J, with 12 bases in between. CDR1 and CDR2 from the germline V gene are MNHEY and SMNVEV (reference sequence). The CDR3 runs 13 residues. CDR3 amino acids: CASSSRTDNGYTF. CDR3 in DNA: TGTGCCAGCAGTTCCAGGACAGACAATGGCTACACCTTC.

J is TRBJ2-1 and V is TRBV18; perhaps TRBD2 as D (5 bases). Germline CDR1 is KGHSH and CDR2 is LQKENI. CDR3 length: 16 amino acids. Deletions cut 0 bases from V and 7 bases from J, with 16 bases between. DNA for the CDR3: TGTGCCAGCTCACCACCCCTAGCCGCGGGCGGGAATGAGCAGTTCTTC. This encodes CASSPPLAAGGNEQFF.

This sequence joins TRBV2 and TRBJ2-6; D is uncertain. CDR1 SNHLY and CDR2 FYNNEI come from the germline V gene. The V gene lost 5 bases and the J gene lost 2 bases, with 13 bases spanning the gap. The CDR3 is made up of 16 amino acids. CDR3 region: CASSNTAIAGANVLTF. The CDR3 DNA reads as TGTGCCAGCAGTAACACGGCTATCGCTGGGGCCAACGTCCTGACTTTC.

J is TRBJ1-2 and V is TRBV7-2; D unresolved. There are 16 residues in the CDR3. The germline CDR1 and CDR2 sequences are SGHTA and FQGNSA. Trimming removed 5 bases from V and 3 bases from J, with 19 bases in between. CDR3 residues: CASSHIQLLRDYGYTF. CDR3 DNA sequence: TGTGCCAGCAGCCACATCCAGTTGCTGAGGGACTATGGCTACACCTTC. Full variable domain (remainder filled in from reference TRBV7-2 and TRBJ1-2): GAGVSQSPSNKVTEKGKDVELRCDPISGHTALYWYRQSLGQGLEFLIYFQGNSAPDKSGLPSDRFSAERTGGSVSTLTIQRTQQEDSAVYLCASSHIQLLRDYGYTFGSGTRLTVV.

The chain links TRBV5-1 to TRBJ2-1; 11 nucleotides match TRBD1. Per the germline V gene, CDR1 is SGHRS and CDR2 is YFSETQ. J lost 3 bases, V lost 4 bases, and 3 bases had no gene match. The CDR3 sequence is 15 residues long. CDR3 residues: CASSGGTGGYNEQFF. CDR3 DNA sequence: TGCGCCAGCAGCGGGGGGACAGGGGGCTACAATGAGCAGTTCTTC.

CDR3 sequence reads: CASSLGRDSLNTEAFF. The CDR3 nucleotides read TGTGCCAGCAGCTTAGGGAGGGACAGCTTGAACACTGAAGCTTTCTTT. The V and J genes are TRBV7-9 and TRBJ1-1; 7 nucleotides line up with TRBD1. The ends lost 1 base at V and 0 bases at J; junction bases unmatched: 5. Per germline, CDR1 SEHNR and CDR2 FQNEAQ (reference sequence). This CDR3 contains 16 residues. Together with reference TRBV7-9 and TRBJ1-1, the CDR3 gives the full variable domain: DTGVSQNPRHKITKRGQNVTFRCDPISEHNRLYWYRQTLGQGPEFLTYFQNEAQLEKSRLLSDRFSAERPKGSFSTLEIQRTEQGDSAMYLCASSLGRDSLNTEAFFGQGTRLTVV.

This chain joins TRBV9 and TRBJ2-5, with D uncertain. This CDR3 region has 15 residues. Trimming removed 0 bases from V and 5 bases from J, with 14 bases in between. Germline CDR1 SGDLS, CDR2 YYNGEE. The CDR3 coding sequence is TGTGCCAGCAGCGTAGGTACGAACCTCGGGGAGACCCAGTACTTC. Translating it yields CASSVGTNLGETQYF. The whole variable domain, remainder taken from reference TRBV9 and TRBJ2-5, is DSGVTQTPKHLITATGQRVTLRCSPRSGDLSVYWYQQSLDQGLQFLIQYYNGEERAKGNILERFSAQQFPDLHSELNLSSLELGDSALYFCASSVGTNLGETQYFGPGTRLLVL.

The J gene is TRBJ2-1, the V gene TRBV5-1, with 11 bases identical to TRBD2. Germline-derived CDR1 and CDR2 are SGHRS and YFSETQ. The CDR3 length is 18 residues. V was clipped by 0 bases and J by 6 bases; unmatched bases: 11. The CDR3 protein is CASSLGGSGRAWSNEQFF. CDR3 nucleotide sequence: TGCGCCAGCAGCTTGGGAGGTAGCGGGAGGGCCTGGTCCAATGAGCAGTTCTTC. Full variable domain (outside the CDR3, taken from reference TRBV5-1 and TRBJ2-1): KAGVTQTPRYLIKTRGQQVTLSCSPISGHRSVSWYQQTPGQGLQFLFEYFSETQRNKGNFPGRFSGRQFSNSRSEMNVSTLELGDSALYLCASSLGGSGRAWSNEQFFGPGTRLTVL.

This chain connects TRBV27 to TRBJ2-5, with a possible D match to TRBD2 (5 bases). There are 15 residues in the CDR3. V lost 5 bases and J lost 7, with 20 bases in between. Looked up from germline, CDR1 is MNHEY and CDR2 is SMNVEV (reference sequence). The CDR3: CASSTAQAGEGTQYF. The CDR3 nucleotides read TGTGCCAGCAGTACGGCCCAGGCCGGCGAGGGGACCCAGTACTTC.

This clone came up a few times. Written as DNA, the CDR3 is TGCAGCGTCCTGGCTGAGGGATTTGGAAACACCATATATTTT. This codes for CSVLAEGFGNTIYF. The chain carries TRBV29-1 and TRBJ1-3, with D hard to call. V was pared by 6 bases and J by 3 bases, with 15 bases between. The CDR3 is 14 amino acids. From germline, CDR1 is SQVTM and CDR2 ANQGSEA.

With regard to this clone: This CDR3 is also generated by other DNA sequences in the sample. The rearrangement uses TRBV6-5 and TRBJ2-5, with TRBD2 matching 7 bases. From germline, CDR1 is MNHEY and CDR2 SVGAGI. CDR3 length: 15 residues. V shed 2 bases, J shed 4 bases, and the junction held 7 bases outside the gene matches. This CDR3 reads CASSYGGGGGETQYF. The CDR3 DNA follows: TGTGCCAGCAGTTACGGTGGGGGGGGTGGAGAGACCCAGTACTTC.

The chain joins TRBV19 to TRBJ2-5, with D unresolved. Trimming shortened V by 3 bases and J by 5 bases, and 13 bases separated the two germline ends. Germline V gene data show CDR1 as LNHDA and CDR2 as SQIVND (reference sequence). The CDR3 length is 14 residues. The chain's CDR3 is CASSIDFTRETQYF. The DNA for the CDR3 is TGTGCCAGTAGTATTGACTTTACCCGTGAGACCCAGTACTTC.

The rearrangement joins TRBV18 to TRBJ2-3, with D uncertain. The V end was cut by 3 bases, the J end by 6 bases, with 16 bases between. Germline-derived CDR1 and CDR2 are KGHSH and LQKENI. The length of the CDR3 is 15 residues. The CDR3 DNA follows: TGTGCCAGCTCACCGGTACCGGGTGTAGGGGATACGCAGTATTTT. Its translation: CASSPVPGVGDTQYF. The whole variable domain, filled in from reference TRBV18 and TRBJ2-3, reads NAGVMQNPRHLVRRRGQEARLRCSPMKGHSHVYWYRQLPEEGLKFMVYLQKENIIDESGMPKERFSAEFPKEGPSILRIQQVVRGDSAAYFCASSPVPGVGDTQYFGPGTRLTVL.

The gene calls are TRBV5-1 and TRBJ2-3, with 12 bases that match TRBD2. V lost 0 bases, J lost 4 bases, and 6 bases stayed unmatched. CDR3 length equals 17 residues. CDR1 SGHRS and CDR2 YFSETQ come from the germline V gene. CDR3 loop: CASSLVSSGRAADTQYF. The CDR3 DNA sequence: TGCGCCAGCAGCTTGGTGTCTAGCGGGAGGGCCGCAGATACGCAGTATTTT.

The V and J genes are TRBV4-3 and TRBJ2-2; TRBD2 matches 9 bases. Germline values: CDR1 LGHNA, CDR2 YSLEER. V lost 1 base, J lost 2 bases, and 8 bases stayed unmatched. The CDR3 is 18 amino acids. For the CDR3, the DNA is TGCGCCAGCAGCCAAGCCGTGGGAGCGGGAGGTAACACCGGGGAGCTGTTTTTT. Translating it yields CASSQAVGAGGNTGELFF.

This chain links TRBV5-6 with TRBJ2-5; a possible D gene is TRBD2 (6 bases). CDR1 and CDR2 (germline): SGHDT, YYEEEE. This CDR3 contains 11 residues. CDR3 loop: CASGVQETQYF. CDR3 in DNA: TGTGCTTCGGGAGTTCAAGAGACCCAGTACTTC. The whole variable domain, remainder taken from reference TRBV5-6 and TRBJ2-5, is DAGVTQSPTHLIKTRGQQVTLRCSPKSGHDTVSWYQQALGQGPQFIFQYYEEEERQRGNFPDRFSGHQFPNYSSELNVNALLLGDSALYLCASGVQETQYFGPGTRLLVL.

V gene TRBV9 combines with J gene TRBJ2-3, with TRBD2 as a possible D gene (6 bases). The V and J ends lost 0 bases and 4 bases respectively, with 9 bases between them. The CDR3 covers 14 residues. Germline V CDR1 and CDR2: SGDLS, YYNGEE. In DNA form, the CDR3 reads TGTGCCAGCAGCGTAGGGGGCGGGGCAGATACGCAGTATTTT. This gives the protein CASSVGGGADTQYF.

The rearrangement joins TRBV25-1 to TRBJ1-2; the D gene is possibly TRBD1 (5 bases). The CDR3 spans 16 residues. Trimming removed 4 bases at V and 4 bases at J, with 19 bases between. Germline values: CDR1 MGHDK, CDR2 SYGVNS. The CDR3: CASSGVGGPALYGYTF. CDR3 nucleotides: TGTGCCAGCAGTGGGGTGGGGGGACCAGCCCTCTATGGCTACACCTTC.

The chain is built from TRBV30 and TRBJ2-1; D not resolved. The CDR3 consists of 14 residues. The V gene lost 3 bases and the J gene lost 0 bases, with 9 bases spanning the gap. The germline CDR1 and CDR2 sequences are GTSNPN and SVGIG (reference sequence). The CDR3 protein is CAWSRGSSYNEQFF. The CDR3 DNA reads as TGTGCCTGGAGCCGCGGAAGCTCCTACAATGAGCAGTTCTTC.

This clone is a singleton in its sample. This sequence joins TRBV29-1 and TRBJ2-3; 7 positions agree with TRBD1. V lost 2 bases and J lost 7; bases outside the gene matches: 6. Germline V gives CDR1 SQVTM, CDR2 ANQGSEA. This CDR3 is built from 13 residues. CDR3 loop: CSVERDSPNTQYF. DNA of the CDR3: TGCAGCGTTGAAAGGGACAGCCCAAATACGCAGTATTTT.